The 29 T cell receptor beta chains listed next were all sequenced from one sample in a study of vaccination effects on CD4 cells after COVID-19. Pools of viral peptides were used by the ViraFEST assay to expand antigen-specific CD4+ T cells ahead of sequencing. At the end of roughly 9 days of culture, CD4+ T cells were isolated. Vaccine recipients, nucleocapsid antibody negative, had no prior SARS-CoV-2 infection. The protocol was immunoSEQ multiplex PCR, while the TCRdb copy is restricted to in-frame clones and leaves out a portion. The data contain tens of thousands of clones, 76% of them singletons. Their recognized antigens are unknown. Sequencing used CD4+ T cells from PBMCs cultured with HCoV-NL63 spike peptides, obtained before COVID-19 vaccination. The origin of the receptors is a human donor who received a COVID-19 vaccine.

This chain joins TRBV3-1 (or the pseudogene TRBV3-2) and TRBJ1-1; TRBD1 matches 8 bases. The CDR3 consists of 16 residues. V lost 5 bases, J lost 2 bases, and 10 bases stayed unmatched. Per germline, CDR1 LGHDT and CDR2 YNNKEL (reference sequence). The CDR3 bases are TGTGCCAGCAGCGACCTCTACAGGGGGGCCAACACTGAAGCTTTCTTT. Amino acid sequence: CASSDLYRGANTEAFF.

The chain links TRBV3-1 (or the pseudogene TRBV3-2) to TRBJ1-4, with 8 bases aligning to TRBD1. The V and J ends lost 4 bases and 6 bases, in that order; junction bases with no gene match: 4. This CDR3 has 14 residues. CDR1 and CDR2 (germline): LGHDT, YNNKEL (reference sequence). The CDR3 region has the DNA TGTGCCAGCAGCCCGGGACAGGTTTATGAAAAACTGTTTTTT. It translates to CASSPGQVYEKLFF.

J is TRBJ1-1 and V is TRBV7-9; D not resolved. Trimming removed 5 bases from V and 4 bases from J, with 14 bases in between. The CDR3 is 14 amino acids. Germline V gene data show CDR1 as SEHNR and CDR2 as FQNEAQ (reference sequence). The CDR3 DNA reads TGTGCCAGCAGCCCCACAAATGGGGTCACTGAAGCTTTCTTT. Translated, it gives CASSPTNGVTEAFF.

The chain is built from TRBV6-5 and TRBJ2-7; 9 bases align to TRBD2. The CDR3 covers 13 residues. Germline CDR1 and CDR2: MNHEY and SVGAGI. Unmatched junction bases numbered 7, after V lost 6 bases and J lost 7 bases. The chain's CDR3 is CASSLLRGGEQYV. CDR3 coding DNA: TGTGCCAGCAGCCTTCTGCGGGGGGGAGAGCAGTACGTC.

This clone was seen a few times. The chain joins TRBV2 to TRBJ2-3; tentatively, D is TRBD1 or TRBD2 (5 bases each). The length of the CDR3 is 11 residues. V was pared by 10 bases and J by 6 bases, with 11 bases between. CDR1 is SNHLY and CDR2 is FYNNEI in the germline V gene. The CDR3 nucleotides read TGTGCCATCCATGGGGGTGATACGCAGTATTTT. Its protein is CAIHGGDTQYF.

The chain employs TRBV3-1 (or the pseudogene TRBV3-2) and TRBJ2-5; a possible D gene is TRBD2 (6 bases). The germline CDR1 and CDR2 sequences are LGHDT and YNNKEL (reference sequence). The germline V and J ends were trimmed by 3 bases and 2 bases, with 10 bases remaining between them. The CDR3 spans 14 residues. Here the CDR3 reads CASSHRRGQETQYF. CDR3 in DNA: TGTGCCAGCAGCCACCGGCGGGGACAAGAGACCCAGTACTTC.

This chain uses TRBV18 with TRBJ2-1; TRBD2 is a possible D gene (6 bases). CDR1 is KGHSH and CDR2 is LQKENI in the germline V gene. The V end was cut by 3 bases, the J end by 7 bases, with 10 bases between. The CDR3 runs to 13 residues. The CDR3 coding sequence is TGTGCCAGCTCACCTTCTGGAGGGAATGAGCAGTTCTTC. Protein sequence: CASSPSGGNEQFF.

This clone has just a few counts. The V gene is TRBV5-6, the J gene TRBJ1-6, with 8 nucleotides matching TRBD1. CDR1 is SGHDT and CDR2 is YYEEEE in the germline V gene. V was clipped by 0 bases and J by 7 bases; unmatched bases: 3. This CDR3 is 15 amino acids long. CDR3 sequence: CASSLGDRPNSPLHF. The CDR3 nucleotides are TGTGCCAGCAGCTTGGGGGACAGGCCAAATTCACCCCTCCACTTT.

This clone was detected a few times. The V gene is TRBV7-9, the J gene TRBJ2-4; 7 nucleotides agree with TRBD2. The CDR3 consists of 13 residues. V gave up 1 base and J gave up 9 bases; unmatched junction bases: 3. Per the germline V gene, CDR1 is SEHNR and CDR2 is FQNEAQ (reference sequence). The CDR3 is CASSLGEGRIQYF. CDR3 DNA sequence: TGTGCCAGCAGCTTAGGGGAGGGACGCATTCAGTACTTC.

The V gene is TRBV12-3 or TRBV12-4, the J gene TRBJ2-5; no clear D. The V end lost 2 bases, the J end lost 3 bases, and 4 bases lay between the germline ends. The CDR3 has 12 residues. This chain's CDR3 is CASSLREETQYF. DNA of the CDR3: TGTGCCAGCAGTTTACGGGAAGAGACCCAGTACTTC.

The CDR3 nucleotides are TGCGCCAGCAGCCAGATGACAGGGACAACTAATGAAAAACTGTTTTTT. It codes for CASSQMTGTTNEKLFF. The chain uses TRBV4-1 and TRBJ1-4; 7 bases fit TRBD1. In germline, CDR1 is MGHRA, CDR2 YSYEKL. V gave up 3 bases and J gave up 0 bases; unmatched junction bases: 4. CDR3 length: 16 amino acids.

The CDR3 sequence: CASSRGGTGYNEQFF. As DNA, the CDR3 is TGTGCCAGCAGCCGGGGGGGGACAGGCTACAATGAGCAGTTCTTC. The chain has TRBV9 and TRBJ2-1, with D perhaps TRBD1 or TRBD2 (8 bases each). This CDR3 has 15 residues. Germline V gene lookup returns CDR1 SGDLS and CDR2 YYNGEE. V was clipped by 4 bases and J by 3 bases, with 14 bases between them.

V usage is TRBV18 and J usage is TRBJ2-3, with D unclear. V lost 6 bases to trimming and J lost 4 bases, with 17 bases between them. Germline assignment: CDR1 KGHSH and CDR2 LQKENI. This CDR3 has 15 amino acids. The DNA for the CDR3 is TGTGCCAGCTCGCAGTCGGTAGCCCCCCCAGATACGCAGTATTTT. Its translation: CASSQSVAPPDTQYF. The full variable domain, rest sourced from reference TRBV18 and TRBJ2-3, is NAGVMQNPRHLVRRRGQEARLRCSPMKGHSHVYWYRQLPEEGLKFMVYLQKENIIDESGMPKERFSAEFPKEGPSILRIQQVVRGDSAAYFCASSQSVAPPDTQYFGPGTRLTVL.

By frequency in the sample, this clone is large. This chain joins TRBV2 and TRBJ2-1, with D tentatively TRBD2 (6 bases). The CDR3 covers 15 residues. CDR1 and CDR2 from the germline V gene are SNHLY and FYNNEI. The V gene lost 6 bases and the J gene lost 7 bases, with 19 bases spanning the gap. CDR3 DNA sequence: TGTGCCAGCAGCCTGGGACTCCCCGGGGGAAATGAGCAGTTCTTC. Encoded protein: CASSLGLPGGNEQFF. Drawing the rest from reference TRBV2 and TRBJ2-1, the complete variable domain is EPEVTQTPSHQVTQMGQEVILRCVPISNHLYFYWYRQILGQKVEFLVSFYNNEISEKSEIFDDQFSVERPDGSNFTLKIRSTKLEDSAMYFCASSLGLPGGNEQFFGPGTRLTVL.

The rearrangement uses TRBV6-6 and TRBJ2-7; D may be TRBD1 (6 bases). CDR1 and CDR2 from the germline V gene are MNHNY and SVGAGI (reference sequence). The ends were cut back, 5 bases at V and 5 bases at J, with 19 bases in the middle. This CDR3 spans 15 amino acids. CDR3 DNA: TGTGCCAGCAGTCTGGAGACAGGTGCATCAAACGAGCAGTACGTC. Protein: CASSLETGASNEQYV.

The rearrangement joins TRBV24-1 to TRBJ1-2, with D unresolved. Looked up from germline, CDR1 is KGHDR and CDR2 is SFDVKD. V was trimmed by 2 bases and J by 2 bases, leaving 5 bases between them. CDR3 length equals 13 residues. For the CDR3, the DNA is TGTGCCACCAGTGATTGGAAGAACTATGGCTACACCTTC. This encodes CATSDWKNYGYTF.

On this clone: Other DNA sequences in the sample encode the same CDR3. The CDR3 DNA sequence: TGTGCCAGCAGTTTGGTACCGCAAGAGACCCAGTACTTC. Its protein product is CASSLVPQETQYF. The chain carries TRBV12-3 or TRBV12-4 and TRBJ2-5; no firm D call. Deletions cut 3 bases from V and 2 bases from J, with 7 bases between. The CDR3 contains 13 residues.

CDR3 in DNA: TGTGCCAGCAGCCTGGACCCGGGACCTATATACGTC. As protein: CASSLDPGPIYV. The chain joins TRBV7-8 to TRBJ2-7, with D possibly being TRBD1 or TRBD2 (5 bases each). Germline loops: CDR1 SGHVS, CDR2 FQNEAQ. This CDR3 contains 12 residues. V was clipped by 5 bases and J by 13 bases, with 18 bases between them.

This clone was detected many times. This chain uses TRBV5-1 with TRBJ1-6, with 7 bases identical to TRBD1. Per germline, CDR1 SGHRS and CDR2 YFSETQ. The CDR3 runs to 17 residues. The trim removed 3 bases at V and 2 bases at J, leaving 8 bases unmatched. This CDR3 is CASSSPSGQTYNSPLHF. The CDR3 nucleotides read TGCGCCAGCAGCTCCCCCTCGGGACAGACCTATAATTCACCCCTCCACTTT. Together with reference TRBV5-1 and TRBJ1-6, the CDR3 gives the full variable domain: KAGVTQTPRYLIKTRGQQVTLSCSPISGHRSVSWYQQTPGQGLQFLFEYFSETQRNKGNFPGRFSGRQFSNSRSEMNVSTLELGDSALYLCASSSPSGQTYNSPLHFGNGTRLTVT.

V usage is TRBV2 and J usage is TRBJ1-4, with 8 bases matching TRBD1. The length of the CDR3 is 14 residues. Germline V CDR1 and CDR2: SNHLY, FYNNEI. The ends lost 8 bases at V and 8 bases at J; junction bases unmatched: 10. The CDR3 loop is CASGDRYFREKLFF. The CDR3 DNA sequence: TGTGCCAGCGGGGACAGGTATTTTCGCGAAAAACTGTTTTTT.

This rearrangement joins TRBV6-6 to TRBJ1-6, with D unclear. Trimming took 2 bases from V and 10 from J, leaving 6 bases between them. The length of the CDR3 is 12 residues. Germline V CDR1 and CDR2: MNHNY, SVGAGI (reference sequence). The CDR3 loop reads CASSYMQSPLHF. The DNA of the CDR3 is TGTGCCAGCAGTTACATGCAGTCACCCCTCCACTTT.

This sequence joins TRBV29-1 and TRBJ1-5; possible D gene TRBD1, 5 bases. V was pared by 6 bases and J by 5 bases, with 17 bases between. The germline gives CDR1 SQVTM, CDR2 ANQGSEA. The CDR3 length is 14 residues. The DNA of the CDR3 is TGCAGCGTGGTTGTTGGGGCTCAAGATCAGCCCCAGCATTTT. Its protein is CSVVVGAQDQPQHF.

CDR3 DNA sequence: TGTGCCAGCTCCCCCGGACAGGCAGCGAACACCGGGGAGCTGTTTTTT. Encoded protein: CASSPGQAANTGELFF. The gene calls are TRBV18 and TRBJ2-2; 7 nucleotides align to TRBD1. The length of the CDR3 is 16 residues. The germline V gene has CDR1 KGHSH and CDR2 LQKENI. Losses at the gene ends were 6 bases for V and 0 bases for J; bases not matched to a gene: 7.

This clone came up a few times. V and J are TRBV3-1 (or the pseudogene TRBV3-2) and TRBJ2-1, with 8 positions matching TRBD2. Losses at the gene ends were 8 bases for V and 2 bases for J; bases not matched to a gene: 5. The CDR3 consists of 14 residues. The V gene's germline CDR1 is LGHDT and CDR2 YNNKEL (reference sequence). CDR3 sequence reads: CASRGGTTYNEQFF. For the CDR3, the DNA is TGTGCCAGCCGGGGGGGGACCACCTACAATGAGCAGTTCTTC.

The chain is built from TRBV18 and TRBJ1-5; D is unresolved. The germline V and J ends were trimmed by 3 bases and 4 bases, with 7 bases remaining between them. The CDR3 consists of 13 residues. Germline V lookup: CDR1 KGHSH, CDR2 LQKENI. In nucleotides, the CDR3 is TGTGCCAGCTCACCGGATATAAATCAGCCCCAGCATTTT. This encodes CASSPDINQPQHF.

The chain has TRBV6-5 and TRBJ1-3; D call uncertain. The CDR3 is 15 residues long. V shed 6 bases and J shed 0 bases, with 12 bases lying between them. Germline V CDR1 and CDR2: MNHEY, SVGAGI. CDR3 in DNA: TGTGCCAGCAGGGACCGACGGGTCTCTGGAAACACCATATATTTT. The encoded protein is CASRDRRVSGNTIYF.

The rearrangement links TRBV24-1 to TRBJ1-5; possibly TRBD1 for D (5 bases). Germline-derived CDR1 and CDR2 are KGHDR and SFDVKD. The V end was cut by 4 bases, the J end by 3 bases, with 9 bases between. The CDR3 covers 14 residues. Here the CDR3 reads CATSEGLSNQPQHF. In nucleotides, the CDR3 is TGTGCCACCAGTGAGGGACTCTCCAATCAGCCCCAGCATTTT.

This chain connects TRBV10-3 to TRBJ2-3; 7 nucleotides match TRBD2. This CDR3 region has 15 residues. The J segment lost 0 bases and the V segment lost 4 bases, leaving 4 bases of the junction unmatched. CDR1 is ENHRY, CDR2 SYGVKD, per germline. CDR3 coding DNA: TGTGCCATCAGTGCTGGGCGGGGGAGCACAGATACGCAGTATTTT. Translating it yields CAISAGRGSTDTQYF.

In nucleotides, the CDR3 is TGTGCCAGTAGTATATTCCCTCCCCGGGGGGCCCCTGGAGATACGCAGTATTTT. Translated: CASSIFPPRGAPGDTQYF. The genes are TRBV19 and TRBJ2-3; D is perhaps TRBD2 (7 bases). From germline, CDR1 is LNHDA and CDR2 SQIVND (reference sequence). Between the trimmed V and J ends, which lost 2 bases and 5 bases, there was a span of 23 bases. The CDR3 consists of 18 residues.